The 8 T cell receptor beta chains below were found in one sample sequenced in a study of T cell responses to AZD1222 COVID-19 vaccine. Only in-frame clones appear in the TCRdb table, and some are missing; sequencing was by immunoSEQ multiplex PCR. The sample carries 85,000 to 100,000 clones, 85% to 90% recorded once. The sample here was peripheral blood, taken 28 days after the second AZD1222 dose. Every receptor here comes from an adult who received the AZD1222 COVID-19 vaccine.

This clone was observed once. V and J are TRBV7-2 and TRBJ2-7; D might be TRBD2 (5 bases). V gave up 5 bases and J gave up 5 bases, with 19 bases separating them. The CDR3 loop spans 15 amino acids. The V gene's germline CDR1 is SGHTA and CDR2 FQGNSA. The chain's CDR3 is CASSPRSGSLHEQYF. In DNA, the CDR3 is TGTGCCAGCAGCCCCAGGTCGGGGAGCCTGCACGAGCAGTACTTC.

The V gene is TRBV9, the J gene TRBJ1-1; 11 bases agree with TRBD1. V lost 3 bases, J lost 5 bases, and 6 bases stayed unmatched. The length of the CDR3 is 15 residues. Germline V gene sequence: CDR1 SGDLS, CDR2 YYNGEE. CDR3 bases: TGTGCCAGCAGCGCACTAGGGACAGGGGGGACTGAAGCTTTCTTT. Protein product: CASSALGTGGTEAFF.

This clone occurred a few times. The rearrangement links TRBV11-3 to TRBJ2-1; D is unclear. The V end lost 3 bases, the J end lost 5 bases, and 5 bases lay between the germline ends. Looked up from germline, CDR1 is SGHNT and CDR2 is YENEEA. CDR3 length equals 12 residues. CDR3 in amino acids: CASSFDHNEQFF. In DNA form, the CDR3 reads TGTGCCAGCAGCTTCGACCACAATGAGCAGTTCTTC.

The chain uses TRBV5-1 and TRBJ1-4, with TRBD1 identical over 9 bases. The germline CDR1 and CDR2 sequences are SGHRS and YFSETQ. This CDR3 is built from 16 residues. J gave up 3 bases and V 2 bases, and 5 bases lay outside the gene matches. The CDR3 loop is CASSLGQGRANEKLFF. The DNA for the CDR3 is TGCGCCAGCAGCTTAGGACAGGGGAGGGCTAATGAAAAACTGTTTTTT.

The V gene is TRBV7-7, the J gene TRBJ2-2; D could derive from TRBD1 or TRBD2 (5 bases each). The CDR3 loop spans 14 amino acids. Germline V gene sequence: CDR1 SSHAT, CDR2 FNYEAQ (reference sequence). V lost 11 bases and J lost 2, with 15 bases in between. CDR3 sequence: CAGHMGRNTGELFF. CDR3 in DNA: TGTGCCGGCCACATGGGACGTAACACCGGGGAGCTGTTTTTT. Full variable domain (remainder filled in from reference TRBV7-7 and TRBJ2-2): GAGVSQSPRYKVTKRGQDVTLRCDPISSHATLYWYQQALGQGPEFLTYFNYEAQPDKSGLPSDRFSAERPEGSISTLTIQRTEQRDSAMYRCAGHMGRNTGELFFGEGSRLTVL.

The DNA for the CDR3 is TGTGCCAGCAGTCCGAACGGGGCTATAGCTAACTATGGCTACACCTTC. It translates to CASSPNGAIANYGYTF. The chain combines TRBV27 with TRBJ1-2; possible D gene TRBD1, 5 bases. The length of the CDR3 is 16 residues. Germline V lookup: CDR1 MNHEY, CDR2 SMNVEV (reference sequence). Trimming took 5 bases from V and 0 from J, leaving 16 bases between them.

This clone showed up just once. The rearrangement uses TRBV15 and TRBJ1-2, with D unclear. V lost 1 base to trimming and J lost 3 bases, with 9 bases between them. The CDR3 extends over 14 amino acids. Germline lookup yields CDR1 LNHNV and CDR2 YYDKDF (reference sequence). CDR3 in DNA: TGTGCCACCAGCAGAGCCGGCGGAGACTATGGCTACACCTTC. Protein: CATSRAGGDYGYTF. Supplemented by reference TRBV15 and TRBJ1-2, the full variable domain reads DAMVIQNPRYQVTQFGKPVTLSCSQTLNHNVMYWYQQKSSQAPKLLFHYYDKDFNNEADTPDNFQSRRPNTSFCFLDIRSPGLGDTAMYLCATSRAGGDYGYTFGSGTRLTVV.

About this clone itself: One junction end does not reproduce the germline sequence, and a read error may be involved. V usage is TRBV5-4 and J usage is TRBJ1-2; weak D call: TRBD1 (6 bases). This CDR3 comprises 15 residues. Germline loops: CDR1 SGHNT, CDR2 YYREEE (reference sequence). As DNA, the CDR3 is TGTGCCAGCAGTTTGGGCCGGGACAAGAACTATGGCTACACCTTC. It translates to CASSLGRDKNYGYTF.